The 12 T cell receptor beta chains listed next were all sequenced from one sample in a study of T cell responses to AZD1222 COVID-19 vaccine (dated by TCRdb to the early 2020s). Read against the paper, the sample's time point label means: baseline before first vaccination. The protocol used for the library was the immunoSEQ multiplex PCR assay. The source is immuneACCESS, and TCRdb retained only in-frame sequences with V and J called. Part of the clones is not carried over; for the studies checked, unresolved V genes explain less than half of this, and the remainder is unexplained. The sample has some 130,000 clones on record, roughly 93% of them singletons. The biggest ten clones account for approximately 3.1% of the sample. Specimen: peripheral blood, collected on day 0 of AZD1222 vaccination. Receptors originate from an adult in good health.

The chain uses TRBV27 and TRBJ1-1; a possible D gene is TRBD1 (6 bases). Trimming cost V 9 bases and J 5 bases, with 13 bases left between them. Germline V gene lookup returns CDR1 MNHEY and CDR2 SMNVEV (reference sequence). This CDR3 region has 12 residues. CDR3 bases: TGTGCCAGTCGGGGGGGCTTAACTGAAGCTTTCTTT. Translation: CASRGGLTEAFF.

This rearrangement joins TRBV4-1 to TRBJ1-4; the D gene is possibly TRBD1 (6 bases). There are 18 residues in the CDR3. Germline V lookup: CDR1 MGHRA, CDR2 YSYEKL. The V gene lost 3 bases and the J gene lost 0 bases, with 17 bases spanning the gap. The CDR3 region is CASSHLQTGFATNEKLFF. The CDR3 bases are TGCGCCAGCAGCCACCTCCAAACAGGGTTTGCAACTAATGAAAAACTGTTTTTT.

V gene TRBV7-2 combines with J gene TRBJ1-1; D might be TRBD1 (5 bases). CDR1 and CDR2 from the germline V gene are SGHTA and FQGNSA. This CDR3 region has 14 residues. V was clipped by 4 bases and J by 1 base, with 10 bases between them. CDR3 protein: CASSSRDGNTEAFF. The DNA of the CDR3 is TGTGCCAGCAGCTCCCGGGACGGGAACACTGAAGCTTTCTTT.

The V and J genes are TRBV24-1 and TRBJ1-1; a weak D match, TRBD1 (6 bases). V was shortened by 3 bases and J by 0 bases, with 10 bases between the two germline ends. The CDR3 consists of 15 residues. Germline values: CDR1 KGHDR, CDR2 SFDVKD. The chain's CDR3 is CATSDGGGLNTEAFF. The CDR3, as DNA: TGTGCCACCAGTGATGGCGGGGGGCTGAACACTGAAGCTTTCTTT.

V is TRBV25-1 and J is TRBJ2-1; no clear D gene. The CDR3 spans 11 residues. CDR1 MGHDK and CDR2 SYGVNS come from the germline V gene. V lost 7 bases and J lost 10, with 11 bases in between. The CDR3 loop reads CASTNRAEQFF. For the CDR3, the DNA is TGTGCCAGCACAAACCGGGCCGAGCAGTTCTTC.

V usage is TRBV11-2 and J usage is TRBJ2-7, with TRBD2 identical over 7 bases. J gave up 1 base and V 4 bases, and 7 bases lay outside the gene matches. This CDR3 contains 15 residues. From germline, CDR1 is SGHAT and CDR2 FQNNGV. CDR3 sequence reads: CASSSAREASYEQYF. The DNA for the CDR3 is TGTGCCAGCAGCTCTGCTCGGGAGGCATCCTACGAGCAGTACTTC.

This clone was recorded once. This chain uses TRBV7-9 with TRBJ2-5, with D perhaps matching TRBD1 or TRBD2 (5 bases each). Germline V gene lookup returns CDR1 SEHNR and CDR2 FQNEAQ (reference sequence). CDR3 length: 14 amino acids. V was shortened by 4 bases and J by 3 bases, with 12 bases between the two germline ends. For the CDR3, the DNA is TGTGCCAGCAGCTGGGGGACGGATGAAGAGACCCAGTACTTC. Translation gives CASSWGTDEETQYF.

The rearrangement uses TRBV19 and TRBJ1-2, with TRBD1 matching over 10 bases. This CDR3 is 14 amino acids long. Per the germline V gene, CDR1 is LNHDA and CDR2 is SQIVND (reference sequence). V shed 5 bases, J shed 5 bases, and the junction held 5 bases outside the gene matches. The DNA of the CDR3 is TGTGCCAGTAGTGACCGGGACAGGGGTTATGGCTACACCTTC. It translates to CASSDRDRGYGYTF.

This clone has only one observation. V and J are TRBV3-1 (or the pseudogene TRBV3-2) and TRBJ2-7, with 11 bases aligning to TRBD2. The CDR3 consists of 20 residues. Germline CDR1 reads LGHDT; CDR2 reads YNNKEL (reference sequence). V shed 2 bases, J shed 4 bases, and the junction held 19 bases outside the gene matches. CDR3 DNA: TGTGCCAGCAGCCAATGGCGGAAAGGCCTAGCGGGAGGTCTACTTTACGAGCAGTACTTC. As protein: CASSQWRKGLAGGLLYEQYF.

The rearrangement links TRBV6-1 to TRBJ1-2, with a weak D call TRBD1 (6 bases). V dropped 3 bases and J dropped 3 bases, with 11 bases sitting between them. Germline V gene sequence: CDR1 MNHNS, CDR2 SASEGT. The CDR3 extends over 14 amino acids. CDR3: CASSDGGAYYGYTF. CDR3 coding DNA: TGTGCCAGCAGTGATGGGGGCGCATACTATGGCTACACCTTC.

Comments on this clone: A junction end diverges from the germline sequence, so it may reflect a read error. This chain joins TRBV7-7 and TRBJ2-5; maybe TRBD2 (6 bases). The CDR3 totals 15 residues. Germline V gene lookup returns CDR1 SSHAT and CDR2 FNYEAQ (reference sequence). The chain's CDR3 is CASSLGTASHETQYF. The CDR3 region has the DNA TGTGCTAGCAGCTTAGGGACTGCCTCCCACGAGACCCAGTACTTC.

The chain has TRBV4-2 and TRBJ2-7, with TRBD2 identical over 8 bases. J lost 6 bases, V lost 1 base, and 2 bases had no gene match. Per the germline V gene, CDR1 is LGHNA and CDR2 is YNFKEQ. The CDR3 spans 13 residues. The CDR3 coding sequence is TGTGCCAGCAGCCAAGTACGGGAGGGCGAGCAGTACTTC. Its protein is CASSQVREGEQYF.